This TCR beta chain was sequenced during a study of vaccination and CD4 T cells after COVID-19 (dated by TCRdb to the early 2020s). Regarding the research as a whole: SARS-CoV-2 positivity had been established in the convalescent patients by nasal swab PCR, and mild disease was recorded in roughly ten of these patients and severe disease in one. The convalescent cohort included six males and four females, with two Hispanic individuals, seven Caucasians, two Asians and one multiracial person. Each participant got two doses of either the Pfizer-BioNTech BNT162b2 vaccine (n=8) or the Moderna mRNA-1273 vaccine (n=2). Post-COVID blood samples were collected from convalescent patients a median of approximately 100 days after diagnosis, with a range of about 35 to 180 days. Post-vaccine blood samples were taken a median of around 68 days after the second vaccine dose, with a range of 14 to 241 days. Overlapping spike peptide pools from SARS-CoV-2 and from the common cold coronaviruses HCoV-NL63, HCoV-OC43 and HCoV-229E were used as culture stimuli. As controls, cultures received a CEFX viral epitope pool (the positive control), an HIV-1 Nef peptide pool (the negative control), or no peptide at all. In roughly eleven COVID-19 convalescent patients and a handful of infection-naive healthy vaccine recipients, the spike-specific CD4+ TCR repertoire before mRNA vaccination was compared with the repertoire after mRNA vaccination. Summary of the overall study and its limitations: The median number of SARS-CoV-2-reactive clonotypes rose from roughly 20 after infection to 38 after vaccination, but the change was not significant. The number of convalescent patients in the study was relatively small, and the study did not examine early timepoints following natural infection. Among convalescent patients, a median 86.3% of the SARS-CoV-2-reactive clones seen after vaccination appeared only after vaccination, which suggests priming specific to the vaccine. Of the vaccine-specific clones found in convalescent patients, nearly all (304 of 307) were mono-reactive for SARS-CoV-2 spike instead of being cross-reactive with common cold coronaviruses.

To note about this clonotype: Its antigen specificity is not known. Base quality data are lacking; no much larger clone is found one base away.

The sample's treatment or condition label, decoded: approximately 9-day PBMC culture with coronavirus spike peptide pools or control peptides (ViraFEST assay). To expand antigen-specific T cells with peptide pools and then pick out the expanded clonotypes through TCR sequencing, the study relied on the ViraFEST assay. The convalescent patients' positive SARS-CoV-2 PCR tests fell between March and December 2020, which was before the Alpha, Beta and Delta variants emerged in the United States. Each well held two million PBMCs cultured with approximately 9.1 ug/ml peptide pools in IMDM containing roughly 5% human AB serum and roughly 10 IU/ml IL-2. Half of the culture medium was replaced with fresh IL-2-containing medium on days 3 and 7. After 10 days of culture, CD4+ T cells were isolated by negative selection using the EasySep CD4+ T cell isolation kit. PBMCs were separated from whole blood using Ficoll-Paque Plus gradient centrifugation and then either used fresh or cryopreserved at -140C. Culture conditions were generally each tested in triplicate wells.

Library generation was performed with PCR. At the Johns Hopkins FTIC core, DNA from the cultured CD4+ T cells underwent TCR sequencing with the Oncomine TCR Beta short-read assay. The QIAamp micro DNA kit was used to extract genomic DNA from the cultured CD4+ T cells. Oncomine TCR Beta libraries from cultured CD4+ T cells were pooled with unique dual indexes and sequenced on an Illumina iSeq 100. The study's processing was this. Non-productive sequences were filtered out, and CDR3s that did not start with C, did not end with F or W, or were shorter than 7 amino acids were discarded. Antigen-specific clonotypes were identified with the MANAFEST web application by comparing peptide-stimulated wells with reference and other culture wells. To be called positive, a clone needed an FDR below 0.05, an odds ratio above 5, and a productive frequency above 0.1% in at least two of three replicate wells. A clonotype was classed as cross-reactive if the clonotype showed significant expansion both in SARS-CoV-2 spike wells and in at least one common cold coronavirus spike condition. CDR3 homology was assessed with Levenshtein distances (stringdist) and unrooted phylogenetic trees (ape) in R version 3.6.1. TCRdb itself trimmed the public reads at Q25 with fastp, ran MiXCR and retained productive beta chains. Each record represents a unique CDR3 protein, reported with the most common genes and DNA among its rows. The authors' filters were not applied to this entry. The sample has 15,000 or so distinct CDR3 sequences on record, over 45% of them singletons. Together, the top ten hold 10% to 15% of the sample.

The receptor was isolated from a human donor who had recovered from COVID-19. Sequenced input: CD4+ T cells from blood, cultured in vitro.

The nucleotide sequence is given as TGTGCCAGCAGACGCCCAAGCGGGAACACTGAAGCTTTCTTT. Its translation is CASRRPSGNTEAFF. The V gene is TRBV27 and the J gene is TRBJ1-1; the D segment cannot be called with confidence. The junction carries 12 bases between V and J, which are trimmed by 6 bases and 1 base respectively. As encoded in the germline V gene (reference sequence), CDR1 is MNHEY while CDR2 is SMNVEV. The cysteine opens and the phenylalanine closes a CDR3 of 14 amino acids. Only the CDR3 part of the read is kept: 42 bases, read in frame from the first base.